This T cell receptor beta chain stems from a study of CD8+CD57+ T cells in acquired aplastic anemia. Study at large: Isolated CD4+ and CD8+ cells, once sorted, yielded DNA averaging around 3 ug. Reads per healthy sample averaged around 10 million (CD4+) and approximately 12 million (CD8+).

14 amino acids form the CDR3, both terminal residues included. The germline V gene has CDR1 DFQATT and CDR2 SNEGSKA (reference sequence). General study points: Patients showed no significant difference from controls in CD8+ Simpson's diversity.

The TCR beta profiling, which covered VDJ combination and CDR3 sequence, was carried out using genomic DNA as the template. TCRdb re-derived calls from the reads in MiXCR, one entry per CDR3 protein. The top ten clones hold under 5% of a sample with 400,000 to 500,000 distinct CDR3 sequences, 65% to 75% of them seen once. For this clonotype: Its specificity is unknown. The DNA is left out, because the CDR3 cannot be placed on it with certainty; the CDR3 is given as TCRdb lists it.

The material sequenced was sorted CD4+, CD8+, or CD8+CD57+ T cells (not recorded which) from PBMCs. The sequence came from a human donor in good health, serving as a control. The chain recombines TRBV20-1 with TRBJ1-2. This CDR3 is CSANYGYTFDGYTF.